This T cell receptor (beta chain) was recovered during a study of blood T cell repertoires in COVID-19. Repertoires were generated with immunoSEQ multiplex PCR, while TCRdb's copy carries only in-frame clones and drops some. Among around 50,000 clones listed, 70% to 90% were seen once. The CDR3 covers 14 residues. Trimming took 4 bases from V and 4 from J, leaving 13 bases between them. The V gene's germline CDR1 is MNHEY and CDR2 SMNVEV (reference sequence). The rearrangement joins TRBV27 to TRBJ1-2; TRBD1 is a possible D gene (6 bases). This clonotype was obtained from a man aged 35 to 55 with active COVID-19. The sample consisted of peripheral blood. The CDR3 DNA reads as TGTGCCAGCAGTTCCCAATCGGACAGCTATGGCTACACCTTC. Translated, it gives CASSSQSDSYGYTF.